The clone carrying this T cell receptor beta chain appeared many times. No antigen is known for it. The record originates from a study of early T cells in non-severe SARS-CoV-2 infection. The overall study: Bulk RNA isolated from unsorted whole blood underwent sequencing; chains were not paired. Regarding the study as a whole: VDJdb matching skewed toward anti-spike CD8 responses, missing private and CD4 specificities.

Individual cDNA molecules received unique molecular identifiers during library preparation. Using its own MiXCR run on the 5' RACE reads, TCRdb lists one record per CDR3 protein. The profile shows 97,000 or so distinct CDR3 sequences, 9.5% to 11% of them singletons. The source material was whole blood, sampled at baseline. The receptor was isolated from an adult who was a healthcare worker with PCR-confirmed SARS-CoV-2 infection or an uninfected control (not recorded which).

The CDR3 is CASSPTGDTQYF. The DNA for the CDR3 is TGTGCCAGCAGTCCAACAGGCGATACGCAGTATTTT. V and J are TRBV6-5 and TRBJ2-3; maybe TRBD1 (5 bases). Germline CDR1 and CDR2: MNHEY and SVGAGI. V lost 5 bases and J 6 bases, leaving 9 bases between the germline ends. This CDR3 is built from 12 residues.